One sample yielded the 6 T cell receptor beta chains listed below, sequenced in a study of CD8 T cells in ankylosing spondylitis. TCRdb itself ran the 5' RACE reads through MiXCR, one entry per CDR3 protein. The data contain about 120,000 distinct CDR3 sequences, approximately 13% of them singletons. Material: blood, either unsorted or a sorted T cell fraction (not recorded which). All receptors derive from a female donor with ankylosing spondylitis or in good health (not recorded which).

The chain is built from TRBV29-1 and TRBJ2-1, with unresolved D. V was clipped by 6 bases and J by 3 bases, with 6 bases between them. CDR3 length: 11 amino acids. Germline values: CDR1 SQVTM, CDR2 ANQGSEA. Here the CDR3 reads CSVSYYNEQFF. DNA of the CDR3: TGCAGCGTCTCTTACTACAATGAGCAGTTCTTC.

This clonotype was observed many times. The rearrangement uses TRBV24-1 and TRBJ2-7; either TRBD1 or TRBD2 may fit D (5 bases each). The CDR3 covers 11 residues. Germline loops: CDR1 KGHDR, CDR2 SFDVKD. V dropped 12 bases and J dropped 4 bases, with 12 bases sitting between them. The CDR3 bases are TGTGCCTCCTGGGGGTGGTACGAGCAGTACTTC. This gives the protein CASWGWYEQYF.

As concerns this clonotype: A clone one base away is much larger, so this may be a read error. The rearrangement joins TRBV5-1 to TRBJ2-3; tentative D call: TRBD2 (5 bases). Looked up from germline, CDR1 is SGHRS and CDR2 is YFSETQ. The CDR3 extends over 15 amino acids. V lost 0 bases and J lost 4, with 12 bases in between. The CDR3 region has the DNA TGCGCCAGCAGCTTGGTCGGGATAAGGGCAGATACGCAGTATTTT. It yields the protein CASSLVGIRADTQYF.

Comments on this clonotype: A much larger clone differs by one base, so this may be a read error. This chain links TRBV10-3 with TRBJ2-7, with 8 bases that match TRBD1. The germline gives CDR1 ENHRY, CDR2 SYGVKD. The CDR3 is 14 amino acids. The V segment lost 6 bases and the J segment 6 bases; nucleotides outside the gene matches: 10. The CDR3 spells CAIRPGQARCEQYF. CDR3 DNA sequence: TGTGCCATCAGACCGGGACAGGCTCGTTGCGAGCAGTACTTC.

This clonotype was picked up many times. The V and J genes are TRBV5-1 and TRBJ2-1, with 13 bases aligning to TRBD2. V lost 4 bases and J lost 0; bases outside the gene matches: 4. CDR1 SGHRS and CDR2 YFSETQ come from the germline V gene. This CDR3 spans 17 amino acids. CDR3 sequence: CASSTGLAGSSYNEQFF. For the CDR3, the DNA is TGCGCCAGCAGCACGGGACTAGCGGGGAGCTCCTACAATGAGCAGTTCTTC.

In this sample, this clonotype turned up many times. V and J are TRBV12-3 or TRBV12-4 and TRBJ2-1; D is unresolved. V was clipped by 3 bases and J by 10 bases, with 10 bases between them. CDR3 length equals 12 residues. This CDR3 reads CASSFQTREQFF. The DNA for the CDR3 is TGTGCCAGCAGTTTTCAGACTCGGGAGCAGTTCTTC.